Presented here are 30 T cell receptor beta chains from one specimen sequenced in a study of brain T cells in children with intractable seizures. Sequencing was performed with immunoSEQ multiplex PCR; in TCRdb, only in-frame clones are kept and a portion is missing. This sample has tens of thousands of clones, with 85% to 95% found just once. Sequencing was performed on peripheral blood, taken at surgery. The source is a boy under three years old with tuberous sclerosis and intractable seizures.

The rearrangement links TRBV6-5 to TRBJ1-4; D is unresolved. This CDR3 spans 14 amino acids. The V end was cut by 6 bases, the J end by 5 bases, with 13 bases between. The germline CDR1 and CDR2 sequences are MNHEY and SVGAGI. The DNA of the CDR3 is TGTGCCAGCAGCCCCGTGGGGTTAAATGAAAAACTGTTTTTT. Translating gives CASSPVGLNEKLFF.

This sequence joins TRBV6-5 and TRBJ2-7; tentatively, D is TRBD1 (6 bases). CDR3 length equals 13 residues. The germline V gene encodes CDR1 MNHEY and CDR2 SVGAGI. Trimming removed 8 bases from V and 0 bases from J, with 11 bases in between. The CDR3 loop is CASGAGASYEQYF. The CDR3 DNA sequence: TGTGCCAGCGGGGCAGGGGCCTCCTACGAGCAGTACTTC.

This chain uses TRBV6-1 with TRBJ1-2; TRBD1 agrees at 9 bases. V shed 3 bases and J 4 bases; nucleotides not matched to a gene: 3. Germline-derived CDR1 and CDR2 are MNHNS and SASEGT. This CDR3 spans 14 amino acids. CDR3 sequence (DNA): TGTGCCAGCAGTGATGGACAGGGGCTCTATGGCTACACCTTC. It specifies CASSDGQGLYGYTF.

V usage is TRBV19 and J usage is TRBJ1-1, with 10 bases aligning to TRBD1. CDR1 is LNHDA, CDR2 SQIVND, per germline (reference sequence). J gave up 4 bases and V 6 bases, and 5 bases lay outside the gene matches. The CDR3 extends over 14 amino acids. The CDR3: CASSPWTGGTEAFF. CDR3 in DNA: TGTGCCAGTAGCCCCTGGACAGGGGGCACTGAAGCTTTCTTT.

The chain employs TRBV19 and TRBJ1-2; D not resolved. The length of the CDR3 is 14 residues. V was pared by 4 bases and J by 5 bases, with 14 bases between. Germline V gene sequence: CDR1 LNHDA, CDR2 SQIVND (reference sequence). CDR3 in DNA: TGTGCCAGTAGTACGGACGGAAGTTTTTATGGCTACACCTTC. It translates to CASSTDGSFYGYTF. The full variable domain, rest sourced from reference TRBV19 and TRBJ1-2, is DGGITQSPKYLFRKEGQNVTLSCEQNLNHDAMYWYRQDPGQGLRLIYYSQIVNDFQKGDIAEGYSVSREKKESFPLTVTSAQKNPTAFYLCASSTDGSFYGYTFGSGTRLTVV.

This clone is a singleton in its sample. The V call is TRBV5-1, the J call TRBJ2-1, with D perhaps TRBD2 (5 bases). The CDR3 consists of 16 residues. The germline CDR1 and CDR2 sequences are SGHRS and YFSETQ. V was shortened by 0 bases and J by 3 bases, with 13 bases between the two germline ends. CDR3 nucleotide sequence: TGCGCCAGCAGCTTGGACTCTGGACTGAACTACAATGAGCAGTTCTTC. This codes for CASSLDSGLNYNEQFF.

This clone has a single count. The CDR3 DNA reads TGTGCCAGCAGTTCGGACAGGGTGACAGATACGCAGTATTTT. It codes for CASSSDRVTDTQYF. The V call is TRBV27, the J call TRBJ2-3; 8 bases match TRBD1. CDR3 length equals 14 residues. The V segment lost 4 bases and the J segment 3 bases; nucleotides outside the gene matches: 3. Germline V gene data show CDR1 as MNHEY and CDR2 as SMNVEV (reference sequence).

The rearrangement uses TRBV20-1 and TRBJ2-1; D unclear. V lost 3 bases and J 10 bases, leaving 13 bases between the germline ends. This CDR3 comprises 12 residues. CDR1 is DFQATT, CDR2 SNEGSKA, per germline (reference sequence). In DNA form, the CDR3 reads TGCAGTGCTAGTATCAGCCTATACGAGCAGTTCTTC. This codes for CSASISLYEQFF.

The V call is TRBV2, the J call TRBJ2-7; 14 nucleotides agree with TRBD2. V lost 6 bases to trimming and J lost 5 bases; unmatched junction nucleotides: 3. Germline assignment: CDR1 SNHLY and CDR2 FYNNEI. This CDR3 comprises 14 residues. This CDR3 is CASSPGLAGDEQYF. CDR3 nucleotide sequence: TGTGCCAGCAGCCCGGGACTAGCGGGAGACGAGCAGTACTTC.

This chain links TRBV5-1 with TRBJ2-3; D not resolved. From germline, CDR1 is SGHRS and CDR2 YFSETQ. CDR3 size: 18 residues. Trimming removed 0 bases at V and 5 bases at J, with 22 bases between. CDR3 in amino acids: CASSLAERSSVSGDTQYF. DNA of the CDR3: TGCGCCAGCAGCTTGGCCGAGAGGTCCAGCGTGAGTGGAGATACGCAGTATTTT. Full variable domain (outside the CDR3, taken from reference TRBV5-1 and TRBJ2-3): KAGVTQTPRYLIKTRGQQVTLSCSPISGHRSVSWYQQTPGQGLQFLFEYFSETQRNKGNFPGRFSGRQFSNSRSEMNVSTLELGDSALYLCASSLAERSSVSGDTQYFGPGTRLTVL.

The CDR3 DNA follows: TGTGCCTGGGACAGGGGGAATTCACCCCTCCACTTT. Its protein product is CAWDRGNSPLHF. The chain recombines TRBV30 with TRBJ1-6; 9 bases are a match to TRBD1. The CDR3 runs 12 residues. V dropped 5 bases and J dropped 7; count of bases not matched to a gene: 0. Germline lookup yields CDR1 GTSNPN and CDR2 SVGIG (reference sequence).

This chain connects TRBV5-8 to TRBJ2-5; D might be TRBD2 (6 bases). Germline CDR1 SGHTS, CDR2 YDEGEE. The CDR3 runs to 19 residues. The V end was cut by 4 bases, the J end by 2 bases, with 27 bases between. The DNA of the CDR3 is TGTGCCAGCAGCCCAGGCTATACCCCGGTTGGGACTTCACAAGAGACCCAGTACTTC. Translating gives CASSPGYTPVGTSQETQYF.

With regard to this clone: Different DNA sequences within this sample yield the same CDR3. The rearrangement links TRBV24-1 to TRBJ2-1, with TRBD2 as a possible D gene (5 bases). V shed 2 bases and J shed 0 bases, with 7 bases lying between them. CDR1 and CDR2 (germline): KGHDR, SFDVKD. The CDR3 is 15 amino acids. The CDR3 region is CATSDSGSSYNEQFF. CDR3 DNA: TGTGCCACCAGTGATTCGGGGAGCTCCTACAATGAGCAGTTCTTC.

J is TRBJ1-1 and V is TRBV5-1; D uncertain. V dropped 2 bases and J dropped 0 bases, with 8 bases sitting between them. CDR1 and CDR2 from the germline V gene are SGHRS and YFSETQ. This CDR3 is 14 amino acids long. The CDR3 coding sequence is TGCGCCAGCAGCTTAGGACCGCTGAACACTGAAGCTTTCTTT. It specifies CASSLGPLNTEAFF.

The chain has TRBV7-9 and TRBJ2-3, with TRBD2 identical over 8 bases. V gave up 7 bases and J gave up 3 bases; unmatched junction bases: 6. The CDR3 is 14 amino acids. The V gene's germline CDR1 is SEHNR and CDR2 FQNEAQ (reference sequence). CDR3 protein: CASTARGGTDTQYF. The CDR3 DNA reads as TGTGCCAGCACCGCCCGGGGGGGGACAGATACGCAGTATTTT.

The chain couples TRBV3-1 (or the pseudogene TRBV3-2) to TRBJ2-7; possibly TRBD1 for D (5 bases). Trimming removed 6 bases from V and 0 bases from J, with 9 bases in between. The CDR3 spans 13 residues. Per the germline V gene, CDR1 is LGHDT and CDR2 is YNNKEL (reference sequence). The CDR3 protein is CASRKDNSYEQYF. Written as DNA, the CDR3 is TGTGCCAGCAGAAAGGACAACTCCTACGAGCAGTACTTC.

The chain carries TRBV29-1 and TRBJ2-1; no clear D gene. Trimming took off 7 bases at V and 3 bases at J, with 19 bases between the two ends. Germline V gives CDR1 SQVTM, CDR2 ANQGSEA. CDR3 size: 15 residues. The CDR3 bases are TGCAGCGCCACAGAGGATCCGAGTATCTACAATGAGCAGTTCTTC. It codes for CSATEDPSIYNEQFF.

CDR3 coding DNA: TGTGCCAGCAGCCCTGGGGGCGAGCAGTACTTC. Protein product: CASSPGGEQYF. The rearrangement uses TRBV7-8 and TRBJ2-7; D possibly matches TRBD1 or TRBD2 (5 bases each). The length of the CDR3 is 11 residues. V lost 5 bases to trimming and J lost 6 bases, with 8 bases between them. Germline CDR1 is SGHVS and CDR2 is FQNEAQ.

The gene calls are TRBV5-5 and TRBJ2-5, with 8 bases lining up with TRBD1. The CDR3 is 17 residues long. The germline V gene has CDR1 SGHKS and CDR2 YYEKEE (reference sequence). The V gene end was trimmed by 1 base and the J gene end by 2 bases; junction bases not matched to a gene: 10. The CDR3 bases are TGTGCCAGCAGCTTGATAGGAAGGGACAGGTCGCAAGAGACCCAGTACTTC. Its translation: CASSLIGRDRSQETQYF.

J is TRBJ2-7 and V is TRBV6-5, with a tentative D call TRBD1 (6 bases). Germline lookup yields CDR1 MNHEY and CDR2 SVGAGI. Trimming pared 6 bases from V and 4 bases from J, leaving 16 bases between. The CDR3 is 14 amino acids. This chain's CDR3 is CASRLQGSEYEQYF. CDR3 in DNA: TGTGCCAGCAGGTTACAGGGATCCGAGTACGAGCAGTACTTC.

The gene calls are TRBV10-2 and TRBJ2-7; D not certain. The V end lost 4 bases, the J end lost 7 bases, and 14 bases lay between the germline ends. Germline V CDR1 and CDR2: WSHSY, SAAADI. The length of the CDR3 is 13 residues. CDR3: CASSAPRTAEQYF. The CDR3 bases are TGCGCCAGCAGTGCTCCACGCACCGCGGAGCAGTACTTC.

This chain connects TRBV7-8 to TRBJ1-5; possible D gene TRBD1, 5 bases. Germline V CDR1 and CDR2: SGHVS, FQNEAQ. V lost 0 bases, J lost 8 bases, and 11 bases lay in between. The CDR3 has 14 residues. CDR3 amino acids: CASSLARGWEPQHF. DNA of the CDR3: TGTGCCAGCAGCTTAGCTCGGGGCTGGGAGCCCCAGCATTTT.

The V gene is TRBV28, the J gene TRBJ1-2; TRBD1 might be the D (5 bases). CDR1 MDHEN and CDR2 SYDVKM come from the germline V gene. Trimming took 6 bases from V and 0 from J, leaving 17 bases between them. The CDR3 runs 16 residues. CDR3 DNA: TGTGCCAGCAGCGGCCCGGAGGGGTGGGCTAACTATGGCTACACCTTC. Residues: CASSGPEGWANYGYTF.

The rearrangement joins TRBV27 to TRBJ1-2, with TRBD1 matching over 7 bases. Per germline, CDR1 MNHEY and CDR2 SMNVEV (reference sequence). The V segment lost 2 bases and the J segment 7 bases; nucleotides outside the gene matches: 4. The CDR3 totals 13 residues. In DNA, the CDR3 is TGTGCCAGCAGTTTACAGGGGGAGTGTGGCTACACCTTC. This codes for CASSLQGECGYTF.

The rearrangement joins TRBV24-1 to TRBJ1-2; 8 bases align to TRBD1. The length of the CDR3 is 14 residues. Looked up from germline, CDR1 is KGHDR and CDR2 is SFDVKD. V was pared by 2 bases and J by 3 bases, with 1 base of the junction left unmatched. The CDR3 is CATSDSGQDYGYTF. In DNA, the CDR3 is TGTGCCACCAGTGATTCGGGACAGGACTATGGCTACACCTTC.

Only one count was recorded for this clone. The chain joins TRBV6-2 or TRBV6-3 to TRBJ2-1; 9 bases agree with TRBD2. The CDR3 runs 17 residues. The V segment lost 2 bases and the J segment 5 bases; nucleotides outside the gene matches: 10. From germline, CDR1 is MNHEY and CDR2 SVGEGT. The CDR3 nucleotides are TGTGCCAGCAGTTACGGGGGATCTAGCGGGGCGGACAATGAGCAGTTCTTC. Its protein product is CASSYGGSSGADNEQFF.

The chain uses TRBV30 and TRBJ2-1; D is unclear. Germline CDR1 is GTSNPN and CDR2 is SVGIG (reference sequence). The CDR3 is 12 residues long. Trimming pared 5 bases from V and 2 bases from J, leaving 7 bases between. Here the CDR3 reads CAWGKTYNEQFF. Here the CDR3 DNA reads TGTGCCTGGGGAAAAACCTACAATGAGCAGTTCTTC. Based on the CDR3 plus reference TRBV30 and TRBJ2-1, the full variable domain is SQTIHQWPATLVQPVGSPLSLECTVEGTSNPNLYWYRQAAGRGLQLLFYSVGIGQISSEVPQNLSASRPQDRQFILSSKKLLLSDSGFYLCAWGKTYNEQFFGPGTRLTVL.

CDR3 coding DNA: TGTGCCAGCAGTTACCAGGGACGGCTTTCGACTGAAGCTTTCTTT. It codes for CASSYQGRLSTEAFF. This sequence joins TRBV6-2 or TRBV6-3 and TRBJ1-1; possible D gene TRBD1, 5 bases. The CDR3 consists of 15 residues. V was trimmed by 2 bases and J by 5 bases, leaving 15 bases between them. CDR1 is MNHEY, CDR2 SVGEGT, per germline.

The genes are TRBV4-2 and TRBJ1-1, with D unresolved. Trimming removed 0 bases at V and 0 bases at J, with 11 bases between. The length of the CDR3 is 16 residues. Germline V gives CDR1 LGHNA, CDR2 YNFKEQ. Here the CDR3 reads CASSQDFIIMNTEAFF. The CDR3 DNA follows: TGTGCCAGCAGCCAAGATTTCATAATCATGAACACTGAAGCTTTCTTT.

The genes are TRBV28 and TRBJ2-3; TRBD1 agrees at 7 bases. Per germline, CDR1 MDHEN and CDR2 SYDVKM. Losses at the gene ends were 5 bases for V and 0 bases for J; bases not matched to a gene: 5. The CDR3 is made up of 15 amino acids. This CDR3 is CASSPRTGSTDTQYF. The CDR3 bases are TGTGCCAGCAGTCCCCGGACAGGTAGCACAGATACGCAGTATTTT.